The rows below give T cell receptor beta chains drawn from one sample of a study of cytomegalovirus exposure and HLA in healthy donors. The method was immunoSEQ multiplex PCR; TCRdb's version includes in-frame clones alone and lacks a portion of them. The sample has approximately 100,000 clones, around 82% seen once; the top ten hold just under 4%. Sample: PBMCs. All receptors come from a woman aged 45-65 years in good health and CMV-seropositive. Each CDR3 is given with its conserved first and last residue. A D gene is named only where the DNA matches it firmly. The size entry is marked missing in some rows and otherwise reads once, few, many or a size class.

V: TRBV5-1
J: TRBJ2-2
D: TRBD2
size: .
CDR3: CASTRTSGRLTTGELFF
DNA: TGCGCCAGCACCCGGACTAGCGGGAGGTTAACAACCGGGGAGCTGTTTTTT

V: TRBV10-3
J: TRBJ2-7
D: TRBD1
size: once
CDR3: CAISESQGAGEQYF
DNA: TGTGCCATCAGTGAGTCCCAGGGGGCGGGAGAGCAGTACTTC

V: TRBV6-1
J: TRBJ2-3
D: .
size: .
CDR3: CASFPGLGTDTQYF
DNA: TGTGCCAGCTTCCCAGGGCTTGGGACAGATACGCAGTATTTT

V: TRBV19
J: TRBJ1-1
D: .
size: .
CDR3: CASSMTVNTEAFF
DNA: TGTGCCAGTAGTATGACAGTGAACACTGAAGCTTTCTTT

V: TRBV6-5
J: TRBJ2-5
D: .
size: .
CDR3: CASSYLTGKKVETQYF
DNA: TGTGCCAGCAGTTACCTAACAGGGAAGAAGGTCGAGACCCAGTACTTC

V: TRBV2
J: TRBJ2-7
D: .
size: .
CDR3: CATRVGGSAYEQYF
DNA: TGTGCCACCCGAGTCGGAGGGTCCGCCTACGAGCAGTACTTC

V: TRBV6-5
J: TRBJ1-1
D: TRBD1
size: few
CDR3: CASRQGTEAFF
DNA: TGTGCCAGCAGACAGGGGACTGAAGCTTTCTTT

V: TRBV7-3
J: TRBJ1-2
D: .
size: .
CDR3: CASSLDGGDYGYTF
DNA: TGTGCCAGCAGCTTAGACGGGGGGGACTATGGCTACACCTTC

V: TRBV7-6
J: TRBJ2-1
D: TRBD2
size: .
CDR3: CASSLGPGGGRGEQFF
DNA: TGTGCCAGCAGCTTAGGGCCGGGCGGGGGGCGTGGTGAGCAGTTCTTC

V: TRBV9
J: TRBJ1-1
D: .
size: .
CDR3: CASSVGAFTEAFF
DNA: TGTGCCAGCAGCGTTGGAGCCTTCACTGAAGCTTTCTTT

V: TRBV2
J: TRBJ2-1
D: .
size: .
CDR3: CASSERGAEGDEQFF
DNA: TGTGCCAGCAGTGAGAGAGGCGCCGAGGGGGATGAGCAGTTCTTC

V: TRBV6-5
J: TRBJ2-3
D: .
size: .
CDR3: CASSYYRADTQYF
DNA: TGTGCCAGCAGTTACTACAGGGCAGATACGCAGTATTTT

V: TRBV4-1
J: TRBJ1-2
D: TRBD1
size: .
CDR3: CASSQDPTGGKGYGYTF
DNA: TGCGCCAGCAGCCAAGACCCGACAGGGGGTAAGGGCTATGGCTACACCTTC

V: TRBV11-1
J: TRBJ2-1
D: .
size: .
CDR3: CASSHPDNEQFF
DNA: TGTGCCAGCAGCCACCCAGACAATGAGCAGTTCTTC

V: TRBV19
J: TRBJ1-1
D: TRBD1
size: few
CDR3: CASSIDPRQGLNTEAFF
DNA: TGTGCCAGTAGTATAGATCCCAGACAGGGTTTGAACACTGAAGCTTTCTTT

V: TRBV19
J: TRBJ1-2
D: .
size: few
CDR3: CASSIETTYTF
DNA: TGTGCCAGTAGTATAGAGACTACCTACACCTTC

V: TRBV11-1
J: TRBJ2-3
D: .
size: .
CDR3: CASSLRRGQDTQYF
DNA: TGTGCCAGCAGCCTACGCAGGGGCCAGGATACGCAGTATTTT

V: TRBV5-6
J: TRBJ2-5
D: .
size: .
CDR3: CASSLRITRGGETQYF
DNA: TGTGCCAGCAGCTTAAGAATAACGAGGGGGGGAGAGACCCAGTACTTC

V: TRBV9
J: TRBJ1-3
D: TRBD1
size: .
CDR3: CASSVQGVTGNTIYF
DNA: TGTGCCAGCAGCGTTCAGGGGGTAACTGGAAACACCATATATTTT

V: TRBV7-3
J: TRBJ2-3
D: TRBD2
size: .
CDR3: CASSSGGAGTDTQYF
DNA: TGTGCCAGCAGCTCCGGGGGGGCTGGCACAGATACGCAGTATTTT

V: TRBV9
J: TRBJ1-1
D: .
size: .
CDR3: CASSVDGGFGGIAEAFF
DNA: TGTGCCAGCAGCGTAGACGGGGGTTTCGGGGGTATCGCTGAAGCTTTCTTT

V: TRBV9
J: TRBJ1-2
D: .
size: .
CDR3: CASSALKSALNYGYTF
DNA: TGTGCCAGCAGCGCCCTTAAGTCAGCGCTTAACTATGGCTACACCTTC

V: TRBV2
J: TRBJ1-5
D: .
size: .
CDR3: CASKLDSNQPQHF
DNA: TGTGCCAGCAAGTTAGATAGCAATCAGCCCCAGCATTTT

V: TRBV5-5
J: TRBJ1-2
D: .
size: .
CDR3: CASSFQGGYGYTF
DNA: TGTGCCAGCAGCTTTCAAGGGGGCTATGGCTACACCTTC

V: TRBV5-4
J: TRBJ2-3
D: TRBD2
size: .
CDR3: CASSLAGGGGTDTQYF
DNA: TGTGCCAGCAGCTTGGCGGGCGGGGGGGGCACAGATACGCAGTATTTT

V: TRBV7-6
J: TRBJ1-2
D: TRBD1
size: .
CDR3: CASSPGTAGNYGYTF
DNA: TGTGCCAGCAGCCCAGGGACAGCGGGCAACTATGGCTACACCTTC

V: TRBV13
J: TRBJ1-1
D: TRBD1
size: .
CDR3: CASSSRDRDNTEAFF
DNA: TGTGCCAGCAGCTCCCGGGACAGGGACAACACTGAAGCTTTCTTT

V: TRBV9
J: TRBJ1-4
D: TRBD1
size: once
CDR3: CASSWDRGPEKLFF
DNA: TGTGCCAGCAGTTGGGACAGGGGGCCTGAAAAACTGTTTTTT

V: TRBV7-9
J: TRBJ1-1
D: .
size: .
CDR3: CSSSLYQGDTEAFF
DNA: TGTTCCAGCAGCTTATATCAAGGGGACACTGAAGCTTTCTTT

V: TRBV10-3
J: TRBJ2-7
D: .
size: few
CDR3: CATSLGGGSYEQYF
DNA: TGTGCCACCTCGTTGGGAGGGGGCTCCTACGAGCAGTACTTC

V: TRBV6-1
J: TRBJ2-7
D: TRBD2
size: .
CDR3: CASSDSGGRTYEQYF
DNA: TGTGCCAGCAGTGATAGCGGGGGAAGGACCTACGAGCAGTACTTC

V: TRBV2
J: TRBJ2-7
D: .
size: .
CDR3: CASSDRGHEQYF
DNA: TGTGCCAGCAGTGACAGAGGCCACGAGCAGTACTTC

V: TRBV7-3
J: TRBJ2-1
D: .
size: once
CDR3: CASSSGVYNEQFF
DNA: TGTGCCAGCAGCTCGGGGGTATACAATGAGCAGTTCTTC

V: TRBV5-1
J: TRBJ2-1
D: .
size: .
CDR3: CASSLRGSYNEQFF
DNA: TGCGCCAGCAGCTTACGGGGCTCCTACAATGAGCAGTTCTTC

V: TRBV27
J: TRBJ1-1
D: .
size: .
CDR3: CASSPRSRGNTEAFF
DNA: TGTGCCAGCAGTCCCCGGTCCAGGGGAAACACTGAAGCTTTCTTT

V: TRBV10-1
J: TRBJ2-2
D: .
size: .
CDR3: CASSDGPSGELFF
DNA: TGCGCCAGCAGTGATGGGCCATCCGGGGAGCTGTTTTTT

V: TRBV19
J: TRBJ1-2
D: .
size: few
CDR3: CASSPAGGQRRNYGYTF
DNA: TGTGCCAGTAGCCCGGCGGGGGGGCAACGTAGAAACTATGGCTACACCTTC

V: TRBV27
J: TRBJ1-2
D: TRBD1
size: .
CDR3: CASSRNRGDYGYTF
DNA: TGTGCCAGCAGTCGCAACAGGGGTGACTATGGCTACACCTTC

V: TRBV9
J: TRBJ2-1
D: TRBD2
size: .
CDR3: CASSGLNSGDNEQFF
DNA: TGTGCCAGCAGCGGGCTCAATAGCGGGGACAATGAGCAGTTCTTC

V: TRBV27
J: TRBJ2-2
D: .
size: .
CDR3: CASSFEINTGELFF
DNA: TGTGCCAGCAGTTTTGAGATAAACACCGGGGAGCTGTTTTTT

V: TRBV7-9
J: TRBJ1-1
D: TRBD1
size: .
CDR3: CASSFNPWGQGNTEAFF
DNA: TGTGCCAGCAGCTTTAACCCCTGGGGACAGGGAAACACTGAAGCTTTCTTT

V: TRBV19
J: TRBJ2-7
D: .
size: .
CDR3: CASSGGWSYEQYF
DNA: TGTGCCAGTAGTGGGGGGTGGAGCTACGAGCAGTACTTC

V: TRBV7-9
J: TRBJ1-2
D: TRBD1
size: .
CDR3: CASSLILGQGSYGYTF
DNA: TGTGCCAGCAGCTTAATCCTGGGACAGGGTAGCTATGGCTACACCTTC

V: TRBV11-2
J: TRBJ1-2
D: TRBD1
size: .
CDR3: CASSPLRRGERDYGYTF
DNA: TGTGCCAGCAGCCCGCTTCGCAGGGGGGAACGGGACTATGGCTACACCTTC

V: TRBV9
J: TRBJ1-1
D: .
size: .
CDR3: CASSPLSRGNTEAFF
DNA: TGTGCCAGCAGCCCACTCTCCAGGGGAAACACTGAAGCTTTCTTT

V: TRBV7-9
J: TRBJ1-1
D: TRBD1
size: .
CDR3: CASSTTGGPEAFF
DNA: TGTGCCAGCAGCACGACAGGGGGCCCTGAAGCTTTCTTT

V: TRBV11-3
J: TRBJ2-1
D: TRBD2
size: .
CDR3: CASSQRGDNEQFF
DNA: TGTGCCAGCAGCCAACGGGGGGACAATGAGCAGTTCTTC

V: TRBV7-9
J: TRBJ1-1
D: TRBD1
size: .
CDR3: CASSPSGQGEAFF
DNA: TGTGCCAGCAGCCCTAGCGGACAGGGTGAAGCTTTCTTT

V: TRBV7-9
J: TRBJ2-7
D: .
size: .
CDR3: CASSQTWIDGSYEQYF
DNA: TGTGCCAGCAGCCAGACCTGGATAGACGGGTCCTACGAGCAGTACTTC

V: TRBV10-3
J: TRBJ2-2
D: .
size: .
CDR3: CAISESGAPRFGELFF
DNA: TGTGCCATCAGTGAGTCGGGGGCACCCCGTTTCGGGGAGCTGTTTTTT

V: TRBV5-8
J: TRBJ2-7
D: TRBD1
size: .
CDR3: CASSRFTGGKTYEQYF
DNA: TGTGCCAGCAGCCGCTTTACAGGGGGCAAAACCTACGAGCAGTACTTC

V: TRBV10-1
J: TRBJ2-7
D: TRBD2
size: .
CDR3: CASSGSGSYEQYF
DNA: TGCGCCAGCAGTGGGAGCGGGAGCTACGAGCAGTACTTC

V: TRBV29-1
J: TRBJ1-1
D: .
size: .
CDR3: CSVVPKGVLYTEAFF
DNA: TGCAGCGTTGTCCCCAAGGGGGTACTTTACACTGAAGCTTTCTTT

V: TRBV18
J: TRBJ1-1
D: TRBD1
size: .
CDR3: CASSLDRVNTEAFF
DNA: TGTGCCAGCTCTCTGGACAGGGTCAACACTGAAGCTTTCTTT

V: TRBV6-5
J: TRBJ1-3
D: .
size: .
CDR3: CASTDSSSGNTIYF
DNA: TGTGCCAGCACCGACAGTTCCTCTGGAAACACCATATATTTT

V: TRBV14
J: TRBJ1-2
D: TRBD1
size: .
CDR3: CASSHPFRDSFPTF
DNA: TGTGCCAGCAGCCACCCCTTCCGGGACAGCTTCCCCACCTTC

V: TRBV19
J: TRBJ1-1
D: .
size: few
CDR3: CASLDQGTEAFF
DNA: TGTGCCAGCCTCGACCAGGGGACTGAAGCTTTCTTT

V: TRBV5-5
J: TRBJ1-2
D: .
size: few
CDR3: CASSNPLTYGYTF
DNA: TGTGCCTCGTCTAACCCGCTCACCTATGGCTACACCTTC

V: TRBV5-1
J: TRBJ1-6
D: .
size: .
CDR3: CASSLVGGETNSPLHF
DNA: TGCGCCAGCAGCTTGGTAGGGGGGGAAACCAATTCACCCCTCCACTTT